This TCR beta chain was recovered during a study of blood T cell repertoires in COVID-19 (TCRdb year 2020). For context, the study as a whole: Samples covering the acute and convalescent phases of COVID-19 were provided by collaborators in the United States, Italy and Spain. Where available, HLA class I and class II types were obtained from metadata supplied by the sample provider rather than from assay-based typing. The samples were drawn from two sources: the first 160 participants of the ongoing ImmuneRACE study, and 950 to 1,500 subjects contributed by 6 global collaborators. The dataset comprised deeply sampled blood TCRbeta repertoires from subjects exposed to, actively infected with, or recovered from COVID-19. The sample metadata nearly always contained a de-identified subject ID, COVID-19 status, age in years and sex. The material from the prospective study consisted of cDNA or gDNA derived from T cells, B-cell-depleted T cells, or PBMCs. The repertoires were released in a freely available public database meant as a resource for research on the immune response to SARS-CoV-2. Points the paper makes about the study in general: How much clinical and demographic metadata was included differed by source and by participant, and the metadata was provided uncurated.

The CDR3 contains 16 residues, cysteine and phenylalanine counted. Of the read, only the CDR3 DNA is kept; its 48 bases are in frame from base 1. V gives up 2 bases and J gives up 2 bases, and the segment between their germline ends measures 13 bases. In the germline V gene (reference sequence), CDR1 corresponds to SEHNR and CDR2 to FQNEAQ. Each collaborating institution followed its own protocols to collect whole blood in K2EDTA tubes. For TCRbeta analysis, collaborators shipped samples in one of three forms: frozen whole blood, isolated PBMCs, or DNA extracted from either of those sample types. Of note for this clone: No cognate antigen has been identified for it. It has no much larger one-base neighbor in the sample; base qualities were not kept.

The immunoSEQ Assay, a bias-controlled multiplex PCR, was used to amplify TCRbeta CDR3 regions from genomic DNA. Processing in the source paper ran as follows. The number of nucleated cells in each sample was estimated by amplification of reference gene primers within the assay. To quantify the absolute abundance of each unique TCRbeta CDR3 rearrangement, sequence reads were collapsed and filtered. For each sample, productive Simpson clonality was calculated as the square root of Simpson's diversity index over productive rearrangements. TCRdb mirrors the immuneACCESS table, restricted to in-frame sequences. Some clones are absent from its copies; in checked studies, under half trace to an unresolved V gene, and the reason for the others is unknown. The D gene and trimming were derived from the DNA, and the V and J assignments and clone size from that table. In all, the sample holds about 170,000 clones, and about 88% of those were seen once. The top ten clonotypes cover roughly 25% of the sample.

The sequenced sample was peripheral blood. The TCR was taken from a man aged 55 to 70 with acute or convalescent COVID-19. The chain is encoded by TRBV7-9 joined to TRBJ1-5, with TRBD1 perhaps the D gene, on 6 matching bases. The DNA sequence is TGTGCCAGCAGCTTATCGCGGGGGGCAGGCAATCAGCCCCAGCATTTT. Translation gives CASSLSRGAGNQPQHF.